The subject of this entry is one T cell receptor (beta chain). Trimming cost V 0 bases and J 10 bases, with 10 bases left between them. The CDR3 has 13 amino acids. Germline-derived CDR1 and CDR2 are GTSNPN and SVGIG (reference sequence). The data were taken from a study of blood T cell repertoires in COVID-19. Turning to the study itself: Sites across the United States, Italy and Spain contributed samples from acute and convalescent COVID-19. T cells, B-cell-depleted T cells, or PBMCs supplied cDNA or gDNA.

As originally analysed: Amplification of reference gene primers provided the estimated nucleated cell counts. Clones were sequenced by immunoSEQ multiplex PCR, and TCRdb holds only the in-frame ones, with some missing. The DNA gave D and trimming, while V, J and clone size come from that table. Of about half a million clones detected, 70% to 90% appear once; the ten largest clones hold approximately 3%. Sequencing used peripheral blood. The chain has TRBV30 and TRBJ1-6; TRBD1 might be the D (5 bases). This clonotype was sampled from a human donor in a cohort sampled during active COVID-19. The CDR3 sequence: CAWSVDKNSPLHF. In nucleotides, the CDR3 is TGTGCCTGGAGTGTGGACAAAAACTCACCCCTCCACTTT.